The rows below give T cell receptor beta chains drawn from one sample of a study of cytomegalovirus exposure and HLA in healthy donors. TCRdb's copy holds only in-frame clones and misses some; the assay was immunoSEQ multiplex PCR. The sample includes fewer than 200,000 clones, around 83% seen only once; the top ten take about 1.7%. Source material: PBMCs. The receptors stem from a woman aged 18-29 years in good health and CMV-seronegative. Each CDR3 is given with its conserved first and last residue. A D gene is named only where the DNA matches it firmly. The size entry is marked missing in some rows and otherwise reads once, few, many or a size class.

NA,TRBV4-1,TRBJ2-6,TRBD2,CASSPGLADSGANVLTF,TGCGCCAGCAGCCCGGGACTAGCGGACTCTGGGGCCAACGTCCTGACTTTC
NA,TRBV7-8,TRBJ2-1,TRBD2,CASSPQTSGKKTSLNEQFF,TGTGCCAGCAGCCCTCAGACTAGCGGGAAAAAGACCTCACTCAATGAGCAGTTCTTC
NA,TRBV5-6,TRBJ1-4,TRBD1,CASSFFDRAYNEKLFF,TGTGCCAGCAGCTTTTTCGACAGGGCTTATAATGAAAAACTGTTTTTT
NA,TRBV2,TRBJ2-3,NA,CASSEGGSETDTQYF,TGTGCCAGCAGTGAAGGTGGGAGTGAAACAGATACGCAGTATTTT
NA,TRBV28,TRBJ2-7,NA,CASSSTYEQYF,TGTGCCAGCAGTTCCACCTACGAGCAGTACTTC
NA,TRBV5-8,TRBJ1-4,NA,CASSLGQATNEKLFF,TGTGCCAGCAGCTTGGGGCAGGCAACTAATGAAAAACTGTTTTTT
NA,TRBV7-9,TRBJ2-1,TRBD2,CASSLAPGLAGEQFF,TGTGCCAGCAGCTTAGCGCCGGGACTAGCAGGCGAGCAGTTCTTC
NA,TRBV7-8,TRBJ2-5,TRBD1,CASSLRTGQQETQYF,TGTGCCAGCAGCCTTAGGACAGGCCAGCAAGAGACCCAGTACTTC
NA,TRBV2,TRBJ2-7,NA,CASSEGGYYEQYF,TGTGCCAGCAGTGAGGGGGGATACTACGAGCAGTACTTC
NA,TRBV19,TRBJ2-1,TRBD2,CASRALLGRAYNEQFF,TGTGCCAGTAGAGCTCTCCTCGGGAGGGCCTACAATGAGCAGTTCTTC
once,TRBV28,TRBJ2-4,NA,CASSPPLEGIQYF,TGTGCCAGCAGTCCGCCCCTTGAGGGCATTCAGTACTTC